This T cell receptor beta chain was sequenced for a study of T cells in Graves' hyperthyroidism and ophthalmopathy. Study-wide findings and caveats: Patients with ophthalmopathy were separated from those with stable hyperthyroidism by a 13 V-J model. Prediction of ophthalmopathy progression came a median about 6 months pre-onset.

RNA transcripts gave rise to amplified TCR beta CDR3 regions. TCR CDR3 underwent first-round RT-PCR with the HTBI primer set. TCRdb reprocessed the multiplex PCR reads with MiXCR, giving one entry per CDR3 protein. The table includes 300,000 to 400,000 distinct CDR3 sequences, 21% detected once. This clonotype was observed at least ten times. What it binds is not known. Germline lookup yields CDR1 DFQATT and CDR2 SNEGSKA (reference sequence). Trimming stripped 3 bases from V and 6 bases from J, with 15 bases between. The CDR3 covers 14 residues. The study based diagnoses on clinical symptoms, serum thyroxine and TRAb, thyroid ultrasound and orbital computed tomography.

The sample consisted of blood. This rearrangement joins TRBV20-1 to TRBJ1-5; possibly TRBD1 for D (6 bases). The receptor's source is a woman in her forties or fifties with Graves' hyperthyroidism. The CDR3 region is CSASEQGRGQPQHF. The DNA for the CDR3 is TGCAGTGCTAGTGAACAGGGAAGGGGTCAGCCCCAGCATTTT.